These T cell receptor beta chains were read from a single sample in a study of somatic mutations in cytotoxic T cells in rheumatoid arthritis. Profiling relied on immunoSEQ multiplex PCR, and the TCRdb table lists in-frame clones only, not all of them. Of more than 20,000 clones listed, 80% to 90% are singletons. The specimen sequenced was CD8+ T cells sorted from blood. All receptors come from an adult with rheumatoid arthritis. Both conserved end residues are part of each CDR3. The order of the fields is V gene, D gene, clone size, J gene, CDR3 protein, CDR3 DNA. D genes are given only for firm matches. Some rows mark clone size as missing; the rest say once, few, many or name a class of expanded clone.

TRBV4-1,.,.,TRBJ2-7,CASSQPRDGYYEQYF,TGCGCCAGCAGCCAACCCCGGGACGGATACTACGAGCAGTACTTC
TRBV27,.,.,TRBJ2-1,CASTAAGGEYNEQFF,TGTGCCAGCACCGCGGCGGGCGGAGAGTACAATGAGCAGTTCTTC
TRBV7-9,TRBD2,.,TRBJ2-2,CASSLRTSGSYKGGELFF,TGTGCCAGCAGCCTCCGGACTAGCGGGTCGTATAAGGGCGGGGAGCTGTTTTTT
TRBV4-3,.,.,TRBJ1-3,CASSPGSTTIYF,TGCGCCAGCAGTCCCGGTTCAACCACCATATATTTT
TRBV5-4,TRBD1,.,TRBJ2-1,CASSLRTGGIVNEQFF,TGTGCCAGCAGCTTGAGGACAGGGGGTATTGTCAATGAGCAGTTCTTC
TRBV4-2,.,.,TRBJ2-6,CASSRDSHSGANVLTF,TGTGCCAGCAGCCGGGACTCCCACTCTGGGGCCAACGTCCTGACTTTC
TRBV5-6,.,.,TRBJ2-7,CASSLVEVTSYEQYF,TGTGCCAGCAGCTTGGTTGAGGTGACTTCCTACGAGCAGTACTTC
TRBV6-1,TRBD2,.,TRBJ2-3,CASSELAGGRDTQYF,TGTGCCAGCAGTGAACTAGCGGGGGGTCGAGATACGCAGTATTTT
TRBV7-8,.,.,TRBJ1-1,CASSVGNTEAFF,TGTGCCAGCAGCGTGGGGAACACTGAAGCTTTCTTT
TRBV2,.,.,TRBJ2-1,CASREGDNEQFF,TGTGCCAGCAGGGAGGGGGACAATGAGCAGTTCTTC
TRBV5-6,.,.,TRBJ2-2,CASSLVGGFGNTGELFF,TGTGCCAGCAGCTTGGTAGGGGGATTTGGGAACACCGGGGAGCTGTTTTTT
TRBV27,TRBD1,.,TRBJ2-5,CASSSTGTGGTQYF,TGTGCCAGCAGTTCGACTGGGACAGGCGGGACCCAGTACTTC
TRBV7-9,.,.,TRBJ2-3,CASSLGSTLGRQYF,TGTGCCAGCAGCTTAGGGTCGACCCTAGGGAGGCAGTATTTT
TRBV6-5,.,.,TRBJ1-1,CASSYQGYTEAFF,TGTGCCAGCAGTTACCAGGGCTACACTGAAGCTTTCTTT
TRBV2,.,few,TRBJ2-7,CASSYTGRYEQYF,TGTGCCAGCAGTTATACGGGCAGATACGAGCAGTACTTC
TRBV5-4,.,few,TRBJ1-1,CASRRRTHMNTEAFF,TGTGCCAGCAGACGGCGGACCCACATGAACACTGAAGCTTTCTTT
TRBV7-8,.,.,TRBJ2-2,CASSPRPGGRGTGELFF,TGTGCCAGCAGCCCTCGGCCGGGGGGCCGGGGCACCGGGGAGCTGTTTTTT
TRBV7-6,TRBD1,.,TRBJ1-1,CASSLVGQGGNTEAFF,TGTGCCAGCAGCTTAGTGGGCCAGGGGGGGAACACTGAAGCTTTCTTT
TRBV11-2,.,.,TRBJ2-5,CASRFSGGLGETQYF,TGTGCCAGCAGGTTTAGCGGTGGGCTCGGAGAGACCCAGTACTTC
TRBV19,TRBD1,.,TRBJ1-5,CASSIRDRGQPQHF,TGTGCCAGTAGTATCCGGGACAGGGGTCAGCCCCAGCATTTT
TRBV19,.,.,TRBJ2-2,CATPEGYGAGDTGELFF,TGTGCCACCCCGGAAGGATACGGAGCTGGGGACACCGGGGAGCTGTTTTTT
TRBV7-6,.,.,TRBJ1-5,CASSELERNQPQHF,TGTGCCAGCAGCGAATTGGAGCGAAATCAGCCCCAGCATTTT
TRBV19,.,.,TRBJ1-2,CASSGHYGYTF,TGTGCCAGTAGCGGCCACTATGGCTACACCTTC
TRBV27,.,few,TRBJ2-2,CASSPLTGELFF,TGTGCCAGCAGTCCACTTACCGGGGAGCTGTTTTTT
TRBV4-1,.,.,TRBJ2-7,CASSPQGSGRSSYEQYF,TGCGCCAGCAGCCCCCAAGGGTCGGGGAGAAGCTCCTACGAGCAGTACTTC
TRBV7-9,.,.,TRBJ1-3,CASSPASGNTIYF,TGTGCCAGCAGCCCGGCCTCTGGAAACACCATATATTTT
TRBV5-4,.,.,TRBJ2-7,CASSRSTGPSSYEQYF,TGTGCCAGCAGCAGATCGACAGGCCCTTCATCCTACGAGCAGTACTTC
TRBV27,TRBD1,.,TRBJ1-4,CASRTGQTNEKLFF,TGTGCCAGCAGGACGGGACAGACGAATGAAAAACTGTTTTTT
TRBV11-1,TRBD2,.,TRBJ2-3,CASSLGSGGGMADTQYF,TGTGCCAGCAGCTTAGGGTCGGGCGGGGGAATGGCAGATACGCAGTATTTT
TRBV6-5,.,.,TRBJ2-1,CASSGLDWGRNEQFF,TGTGCCAGCAGTGGACTGGACTGGGGGAGGAATGAGCAGTTCTTC
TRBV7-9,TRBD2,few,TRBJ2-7,CASSLGPGSGGYEQYF,TGTGCCAGCAGCTTAGGACCAGGGTCGGGGGGGTACGAGCAGTACTTC
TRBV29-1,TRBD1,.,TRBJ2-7,CSVRTGGFHEQYF,TGCAGCGTTCGAACAGGGGGTTTCCACGAGCAGTACTTC